Listed here are 3 T cell receptor beta chains from one sample, sequenced in a study of technical replicates of blood from a few donors. Using immunoSEQ multiplex PCR, the repertoire was profiled, and TCRdb retains in-frame clones only, with some absent. Of 65,000 to 90,000 clones in the sample, roughly nine tenths were seen once. The sequenced sample consisted of T cells isolated from PBMCs. These TCRs come from a human donor in good health.

The V call is TRBV19, the J call TRBJ1-4, with 9 bases that match TRBD1. The CDR3 sequence is 13 residues long. Per germline, CDR1 LNHDA and CDR2 SQIVND (reference sequence). J was trimmed by 7 bases and V by 8 bases; bases with no gene match: 5. In nucleotides, the CDR3 is TGTGCCAGTTCGGACAGGGGTCGTGAAAAACTGTTTTTT. It is translated as CASSDRGREKLFF.

There are a few counts of this clone. The chain joins TRBV6-6 to TRBJ2-1; 10 bases match TRBD2. The CDR3 runs 15 residues. The germline CDR1 and CDR2 sequences are MNHNY and SVGAGI (reference sequence). After removal of 2 bases from V and 10 bases from J, the junction contained 8 bases not matched to a gene. CDR3 sequence (DNA): TGTGCCAGCAGTTACGGTGAGCGGGAGGGTAACGAGCAGTTCTTC. Residues: CASSYGEREGNEQFF.

The chain is built from TRBV9 and TRBJ2-4; D remains ambiguous. Trimming removed 2 bases from V and 5 bases from J, with 5 bases in between. In germline, CDR1 is SGDLS, CDR2 YYNGEE. The CDR3 is made up of 12 amino acids. The CDR3 region has the DNA TGTGCCAGCAGCGTGGCAGAAAACATTCAGTACTTC. This gives the protein CASSVAENIQYF.